One and the same sample provided the 27 T cell receptor beta chains below, sequenced in a study of cytomegalovirus exposure and HLA in healthy donors. The PCR was carried out with 60 Vbeta primers and 13 Jbeta primers. TCRdb's table, derived via immunoSEQ multiplex PCR, lists solely in-frame clones and lacks some. Of tens of thousands of clones detected, less than 75% appear once; the ten largest clones hold around a quarter. The material sequenced was PBMCs. These receptors were obtained from a man aged 50 to 60 in good health and CMV-seropositive.

The rearrangement links TRBV11-1 to TRBJ2-5, with TRBD1 matching over 8 bases. Germline V gene lookup returns CDR1 SGHAT and CDR2 FQDESV (reference sequence). The J segment lost 1 base and the V segment lost 5 bases, leaving 6 bases of the junction unmatched. The CDR3 is made up of 15 amino acids. CDR3 loop: CASSPQGTGQETQYF. The CDR3 region has the DNA TGTGCCAGCAGCCCGCAAGGGACAGGCCAAGAGACCCAGTACTTC.

The gene calls are TRBV2 and TRBJ1-3, with 8 bases that match TRBD1. V gave up 8 bases and J gave up 4 bases; unmatched junction bases: 10. The CDR3 runs 15 residues. CDR1 is SNHLY and CDR2 is FYNNEI in the germline V gene. The DNA of the CDR3 is TGTGCCAGCCAACGACAGGGGTTGGGGGGAAACACCATATATTTT. This translates into CASQRQGLGGNTIYF.

The V call is TRBV7-9, the J call TRBJ2-7; D perhaps matches TRBD1 (5 bases). The CDR3 is made up of 12 amino acids. CDR1 and CDR2 (germline): SEHNR, FQNEAQ (reference sequence). V lost 1 base, J lost 5 bases, and 6 bases lay in between. Here the CDR3 reads CASSLVGDEQYF. The CDR3 DNA sequence: TGTGCCAGCAGCTTAGTAGGGGACGAGCAGTACTTC.

The chain links TRBV4-1 to TRBJ2-7; D uncertain. Germline V gene data show CDR1 as MGHRA and CDR2 as YSYEKL. Trimming cost V 1 base and J 5 bases, with 6 bases left between them. The CDR3 has 12 amino acids. For the CDR3, the DNA is TGCGCCAGCAGCCAAGGCTCAGACGAGCAGTACTTC. Its translation is CASSQGSDEQYF.

The chain has TRBV6-6 and TRBJ1-2; D may be TRBD1 (6 bases). This CDR3 has 15 amino acids. The germline gives CDR1 MNHNY, CDR2 SVGAGI (reference sequence). Trimming pared 4 bases from V and 5 bases from J, leaving 17 bases between. In nucleotides, the CDR3 is TGTGCCAGCAGTTCAACCCTCCGGGACATTTATGGCTACACCTTC. Translation gives CASSSTLRDIYGYTF.

The chain is built from TRBV30 and TRBJ2-1; 7 bases agree with TRBD2. The CDR3 loop spans 15 amino acids. Germline CDR1 is GTSNPN and CDR2 is SVGIG (reference sequence). V shed 5 bases and J 6 bases; nucleotides not matched to a gene: 13. CDR3: CAWRRAGADVNEQFF. DNA of the CDR3: TGTGCCTGGCGAAGGGCGGGAGCGGACGTCAATGAGCAGTTCTTC.

This clone was counted between two and nine times. In nucleotides, the CDR3 is TGTGCCAGCAGAAGCCGGGACAAGAACACCGGGGAGCTGTTTTTT. Its translation: CASRSRDKNTGELFF. The chain couples TRBV28 to TRBJ2-2, with D perhaps matching TRBD1 (6 bases). V lost 6 bases and J lost 1, with 12 bases in between. This CDR3 is built from 15 residues. Germline-derived CDR1 and CDR2 are MDHEN and SYDVKM.

This clone was found a few times. V gene TRBV27 combines with J gene TRBJ2-6; D possibly corresponds to TRBD1 (5 bases). Germline CDR1 is MNHEY and CDR2 is SMNVEV (reference sequence). This CDR3 spans 15 amino acids. Trimming took 6 bases from V and 0 from J, leaving 9 bases between them. The CDR3 here is CASRAQGSGANVLTF. CDR3 sequence (DNA): TGTGCCAGCAGGGCTCAGGGCTCTGGGGCCAACGTCCTGACTTTC.

The table lists this clone with a count of one. J is TRBJ2-3 and V is TRBV4-2; the match to TRBD2 covers 14 bases. The junction had 10 bases not matched to a gene; V was cut back by 3 bases and J by 5 bases. The germline CDR1 and CDR2 sequences are LGHNA and YNFKEQ. The CDR3 sequence is 18 residues long. The CDR3 coding sequence is TGTGCCAGCAGCCAGCATCCGGGACTAGCGGGGGAGGGAGATACGCAGTATTTT. It codes for CASSQHPGLAGEGDTQYF.

V gene TRBV28 combines with J gene TRBJ2-3; D may be TRBD2 (6 bases). The CDR3 covers 12 residues. Germline CDR1 reads MDHEN; CDR2 reads SYDVKM. Trimming pared 5 bases from V and 12 bases from J, leaving 15 bases between. The CDR3 sequence is CASSPPAGSQYF. Here the CDR3 DNA reads TGTGCCAGCAGTCCCCCGGCGGGATCCCAGTATTTT.

This clone has more than one count but fewer than ten. The chain links TRBV21-1 to TRBJ2-7; TRBD2 reflects the table's D call only, with no check against the DNA. TRBV21-1 is a listed pseudogene. This CDR3 has 17 residues. The CDR3 coding sequence is TGTGCCAGCAGCAAAGCGCTTAGGAAGCGGGAGGCCCACGAGCAGTACTTC. Translation gives CASSKALRKREAHEQYF.

V is TRBV7-9 and J is TRBJ1-1, with D possibly matching TRBD1 (5 bases). There are 15 residues in the CDR3. V was cut by 5 bases and J by 1 base, with 14 bases left in between. Germline CDR1 is SEHNR and CDR2 is FQNEAQ (reference sequence). The CDR3 DNA sequence: TGTGCCAGCAGCGGATTACAGGCCGGGAACACTGAAGCTTTCTTT. It codes for CASSGLQAGNTEAFF.

This clone was observed a handful of times. The chain links TRBV5-4 to TRBJ2-5, with D tentatively TRBD1 (8 bases). The CDR3 covers 17 residues. CDR1 is SGHNT and CDR2 is YYREEE in the germline V gene (reference sequence). V was clipped by 3 bases and J by 2 bases, with 20 bases between them. The CDR3 DNA reads TGTGCCAGCAGCTGGGGGGGGACAGGCGGTATTCAAGAGACCCAGTACTTC. This translates into CASSWGGTGGIQETQYF.

The chain couples TRBV18 to TRBJ2-3; 8 positions match TRBD2. The V and J ends lost 2 bases and 2 bases, in that order; junction bases with no gene match: 9. The germline V gene encodes CDR1 KGHSH and CDR2 LQKENI. This CDR3 spans 17 amino acids. The CDR3 sequence is CASSPAGPGLDTDTQYF. CDR3 bases: TGTGCCAGCTCACCAGCGGGGCCGGGACTAGACACAGATACGCAGTATTTT. Variable domain in full (rest from reference TRBV18 and TRBJ2-3): NAGVMQNPRHLVRRRGQEARLRCSPMKGHSHVYWYRQLPEEGLKFMVYLQKENIIDESGMPKERFSAEFPKEGPSILRIQQVVRGDSAAYFCASSPAGPGLDTDTQYFGPGTRLTVL.

About this clone itself: It is likely a read error, because the conserved phenylalanine at the end of the CDR3 is missing. The chain carries TRBV30 and TRBJ1-1, with D possibly being TRBD1 (5 bases). The CDR3 is 12 amino acids. Germline CDR1 and CDR2: GTSNPN and SVGIG (reference sequence). The CDR3 DNA reads TGTGCATGGAACATGGGGACTCTGGAAGCTTTCGTT. This sequence encodes CAWNMGTLEAFV.

V gene TRBV27 combines with J gene TRBJ1-4, with D possibly matching TRBD1 (5 bases). The germline V and J ends were trimmed by 6 bases and 2 bases, with 13 bases remaining between them. The CDR3 loop spans 15 amino acids. CDR1 MNHEY and CDR2 SMNVEV come from the germline V gene (reference sequence). The CDR3 loop reads CASRGGLATNEKLFF. The CDR3 DNA follows: TGTGCCAGCAGGGGGGGTTTGGCGACTAATGAAAAACTGTTTTTT. Together with reference TRBV27 and TRBJ1-4, the CDR3 gives the full variable domain: EAQVTQNPRYLITVTGKKLTVTCSQNMNHEYMSWYRQDPGLGLRQIYYSMNVEVTDKGDVPEGYKVSRKEKRNFPLILESPSPNQTSLYFCASRGGLATNEKLFFGSGTQLSVL.

CDR3 residues: CASSQAGTGHSSYNEQFF. The CDR3 nucleotides read TGTGCCAGCAGCCAAGCGGGGACAGGGCACAGCTCCTACAATGAGCAGTTCTTC. The V and J genes are TRBV4-2 and TRBJ2-1, with TRBD1 identical over 9 bases. With 1 base clipped from V and 0 bases from J, the junction kept 7 bases outside the gene matches. Germline lookup yields CDR1 LGHNA and CDR2 YNFKEQ. The CDR3 length is 18 residues.

This clone was found a few times. The chain joins TRBV30 to TRBJ1-5; 8 nucleotides align to TRBD1. This CDR3 comprises 14 residues. The V gene end was trimmed by 0 bases and the J gene end by 6 bases; junction bases not matched to a gene: 4. Per germline, CDR1 GTSNPN and CDR2 SVGIG (reference sequence). The CDR3 DNA reads as TGTGCCTGGAGTGTAGGACAGGGAGGTCAGCCCCAGCATTTT. This codes for CAWSVGQGGQPQHF.

The rearrangement uses TRBV7-9 and TRBJ2-3; D not resolved. This CDR3 is built from 15 residues. Deletions cut 3 bases from V and 2 bases from J, with 12 bases between. Germline V gene lookup returns CDR1 SEHNR and CDR2 FQNEAQ (reference sequence). DNA of the CDR3: TGTGCCAGCAGCTTGCCAAGCAAACCCACAGATACGCAGTATTTT. Translating it yields CASSLPSKPTDTQYF. Together with reference TRBV7-9 and TRBJ2-3, the CDR3 gives the full variable domain: DTGVSQNPRHKITKRGQNVTFRCDPISEHNRLYWYRQTLGQGPEFLTYFQNEAQLEKSRLLSDRFSAERPKGSFSTLEIQRTEQGDSAMYLCASSLPSKPTDTQYFGPGTRLTVL.

This clone was picked up one time. The V gene is TRBV7-3, the J gene TRBJ2-2, with 11 bases that match TRBD1. With V trimmed by 5 bases and J by 5 bases, 7 bases remained unmatched. Per germline, CDR1 SGHTA and CDR2 FQGTGA. There are 16 residues in the CDR3. The DNA of the CDR3 is TGTGCCAGCAGCCCGGGACAGGGGGTTGATACCGGGGAGCTGTTTTTT. It translates to CASSPGQGVDTGELFF.

The J gene is TRBJ1-1, the V gene TRBV29-1; 9 bases map to TRBD1. V was pared by 4 bases and J by 4 bases, with 10 bases of the junction left unmatched. The CDR3 runs to 15 residues. Germline-derived CDR1 and CDR2 are SQVTM and ANQGSEA. The CDR3 nucleotides read TGCAGCGTTGTGCCTTGGGACAGGGAGGGCACTGAAGCTTTCTTT. Its protein product is CSVVPWDREGTEAFF.

Concerning this clone: A far larger clone is only one base removed, so a read error is likely. The V gene is TRBV4-3, the J gene TRBJ1-1; the D is unclear. Germline CDR1 reads LGHNA; CDR2 reads YSLEER. The CDR3 covers 13 residues. The CDR3 coding sequence is TGCGCCAGCAGCCCCTCGAGGAACACTGACGCTTTCTTT. Its protein product is CASSPSRNTDAFF.

A few counts support this clone. V and J are TRBV19 and TRBJ2-3; maybe TRBD1 (5 bases). The V end lost 10 bases, the J end lost 2 bases, and 10 bases lay between the germline ends. The CDR3 is 12 amino acids. In germline, CDR1 is LNHDA, CDR2 SQIVND (reference sequence). The CDR3 nucleotides read TGTGCCACGAGACAGTCCACAGATACGCAGTATTTT. Translation gives CATRQSTDTQYF.

The chain uses TRBV7-2 and TRBJ2-5; unclear D gene. The CDR3 length is 14 residues. V was trimmed by 0 bases and J by 5 bases, leaving 10 bases between them. CDR1 is SGHTA, CDR2 FQGNSA, per germline. CDR3 sequence (DNA): TGTGCCAGCAGCTTAGCTGGTGGAGTGGAGACCCAGTACTTC. Amino acids: CASSLAGGVETQYF.

This chain links TRBV7-6 with TRBJ2-2; perhaps TRBD1 as D (6 bases). The germline V gene has CDR1 SGHVS and CDR2 FNYEAQ. CDR3 length equals 14 residues. The germline V and J ends were trimmed by 5 bases and 4 bases, with 11 bases remaining between them. The CDR3 region has the DNA TGTGCCAGCAGCGGGGGCCCGGCCACCGGGGAGCTGTTTTTT. This translates into CASSGGPATGELFF.

This clone has more than one count but fewer than ten. The chain uses TRBV29-1 and TRBJ2-7; TRBD2 agrees at 9 bases. V lost 4 bases to trimming and J lost 4 bases; unmatched junction nucleotides: 8. The germline V gene has CDR1 SQVTM and CDR2 ANQGSEA. The CDR3 spans 14 residues. CDR3 nucleotides: TGCAGCGTTGCAGGGTTGGGACTAGCTTACGAGCAGTACTTC. Translation: CSVAGLGLAYEQYF.

This chain joins TRBV5-6 and TRBJ2-7; 12 nucleotides match TRBD1. The CDR3 loop spans 14 amino acids. V dropped 2 bases and J dropped 9; count of bases not matched to a gene: 6. Germline loops: CDR1 SGHDT, CDR2 YYEEEE. CDR3 sequence (DNA): TGTGCCAGCAGCTTTTGGGGACAGGGGGCAAGGCAGTACTTC. Its protein product is CASSFWGQGARQYF.